This TCR beta chain was recovered during a study of blood T cell repertoires in COVID-19. Recruited during active infection, patients (from Seattle) were subsequently followed longitudinally. How the authors handled the data: Estimated nucleated cell counts came from reference gene primer amplification. The data were produced by immunoSEQ multiplex PCR, yet TCRdb's version contains in-frame clones alone and is incomplete. V and J calls and clone size follow that table, whereas D and trimming were derived from the DNA. The table shows about 360,000 clones, with around 88% occurring only once. CDR1 and CDR2 (germline): SEHNR, FQNEAQ (reference sequence). Trimming removed 3 bases at V and 7 bases at J, with 10 bases between. This CDR3 spans 14 amino acids.

The chain is built from TRBV7-9 and TRBJ1-6, with no clear D. The TCR sequence derives from a woman aged 60-75 years with COVID-19, enrolled during active disease. The sequenced sample was peripheral blood. The CDR3 here is CASSFGGPNSPLHF. The CDR3 region has the DNA TGTGCCAGCAGCTTCGGCGGGCCGAATTCACCCCTCCACTTT.